What follows are 10 T cell receptor beta chains derived from one specimen sequenced in a study of early T cells in non-severe SARS-CoV-2 infection (dated by TCRdb to 2020 to 2023). Library preparation used 5' RACE. TCRdb records NextSeq 500 as the sequencer. The public reads were quality trimmed at Q25 with fastp and then assembled into clones with MiXCR by TCRdb, keeping productive beta chains. Rows are combined by CDR3 protein, so each entry shows the most common genes and DNA. The sample yields some 61,000 distinct CDR3 sequences; 10% were counted once. The top ten clones comprise approximately 4.1% of the sample. The sample comprised whole blood. The receptors come from an adult who was a healthcare worker with PCR-confirmed SARS-CoV-2 infection or an uninfected control (not recorded which).

This clonotype was counted at least ten times. The genes are TRBV5-1 and TRBJ2-7; 10 positions agree with TRBD1. Unmatched junction bases numbered 7, after V lost 4 bases and J lost 6 bases. The CDR3 sequence is 14 residues long. Per the germline V gene, CDR1 is SGHRS and CDR2 is YFSETQ. CDR3 in DNA: TGCGCCAGCAGCGCAGGGACAGGGGCTGGCGAGCAGTACTTC. Its translation is CASSAGTGAGEQYF. The variable domain in full, completed from reference TRBV5-1 and TRBJ2-7, reads KAGVTQTPRYLIKTRGQQVTLSCSPISGHRSVSWYQQTPGQGLQFLFEYFSETQRNKGNFPGRFSGRQFSNSRSEMNVSTLELGDSALYLCASSAGTGAGEQYFGPGTRLTVT.

A few counts support this clonotype. The V and J genes are TRBV29-1 and TRBJ2-7; no definite D call. The CDR3 totals 12 residues. V dropped 0 bases and J dropped 4 bases, with 7 bases sitting between them. CDR1 is SQVTM, CDR2 ANQGSEA, per germline. The CDR3 is CSVEDQRYEQYF. CDR3 DNA sequence: TGCAGCGTTGAAGATCAGAGATACGAGCAGTACTTC.

This clonotype was recorded many times. The genes are TRBV29-1 and TRBJ2-2, with TRBD1 identical over 10 bases. The germline V gene encodes CDR1 SQVTM and CDR2 ANQGSEA. The length of the CDR3 is 16 residues. The ends lost 5 bases at V and 7 bases at J; junction bases unmatched: 13. The CDR3 sequence is CSVHLGQGTGGGELFF. Here the CDR3 DNA reads TGCAGCGTTCACCTGGGACAGGGGACCGGGGGCGGGGAGCTGTTTTTT.

This clonotype was counted many times. The rearrangement links TRBV19 to TRBJ1-2; a weak D match, TRBD1 (6 bases). CDR1 and CDR2 (germline): LNHDA, SQIVND (reference sequence). This CDR3 is 14 amino acids long. The germline V and J ends were trimmed by 7 bases and 4 bases, with 16 bases remaining between them. CDR3 sequence: CASIDRGQSYGYTF. In nucleotides, the CDR3 is TGTGCCAGTATAGATCGGGGGCAGAGCTATGGCTACACCTTC.

This clonotype appeared a few times. This sequence joins TRBV6-2 or TRBV6-3 and TRBJ2-3; D could derive from TRBD1 or TRBD2 (5 bases each). The CDR3 is 15 residues long. The germline V and J ends were trimmed by 1 base and 4 bases, with 12 bases remaining between them. Looked up from germline, CDR1 is MNHEY and CDR2 is SVGEGT. The CDR3 here is CASSYWDQVADTQYF. The CDR3 region has the DNA TGTGCCAGCAGTTACTGGGACCAGGTCGCAGATACGCAGTATTTT.

This clonotype was seen only a few times. The chain recombines TRBV29-1 with TRBJ1-4; D uncertain. The CDR3 extends over 14 amino acids. The V gene's germline CDR1 is SQVTM and CDR2 ANQGSEA. V was clipped by 0 bases and J by 6 bases, with 11 bases between them. In DNA, the CDR3 is TGCAGCGTTGAAGATCCCCGATCCCATGAAAAACTGTTTTTT. Encoded protein: CSVEDPRSHEKLFF.

On this clonotype itself: The junction departs from the called germline gene at one end, perhaps through a read error. The chain couples TRBV7-8 to TRBJ1-2, with D tentatively TRBD1 (5 bases). Germline CDR1 is SGHVS and CDR2 is FQNEAQ. The CDR3 sequence is 13 residues long. The CDR3 region is CASSSHRDHGGAF. The CDR3 DNA is TGTGCCAGCAGCTCACACCGGGACCACGGCGGCGCCTTC.

This clonotype is labeled medium-sized (0.01 to 0.1%). The V and J genes are TRBV7-9 and TRBJ2-7, with D possibly being TRBD2 (6 bases). The germline V gene has CDR1 SEHNR and CDR2 FQNEAQ (reference sequence). This CDR3 has 16 residues. V gave up 1 base and J gave up 4 bases, with 17 bases separating them. The CDR3 spells CASSLGRGGRAYEQYF. The DNA of the CDR3 is TGTGCCAGCAGCTTAGGGAGGGGCGGCAGGGCTTACGAGCAGTACTTC.

This chain uses TRBV5-1 with TRBJ2-3, with a possible D match to TRBD2 (6 bases). Looked up from germline, CDR1 is SGHRS and CDR2 is YFSETQ. V was trimmed by 0 bases and J by 1 base, leaving 9 bases between them. There are 15 residues in the CDR3. The CDR3 nucleotides read TGCGCCAGCAGCTTGGGACTAGGCCGCACAGATACGCAGTATTTT. Translated: CASSLGLGRTDTQYF.

The chain is built from TRBV9 and TRBJ2-3; D may be TRBD2 (6 bases). The length of the CDR3 is 15 residues. Germline assignment: CDR1 SGDLS and CDR2 YYNGEE. V was shortened by 0 bases and J by 5 bases, with 13 bases between the two germline ends. The CDR3 DNA follows: TGTGCCAGCAGCGTAGTGGGAGACGGGAGAGATACGCAGTATTTT. Its translation: CASSVVGDGRDTQYF.